The T cell receptor (beta chain) described here comes from a study of CD4 T cell repertoires in COVID-19. The germline V and J ends were trimmed by 0 bases and 5 bases, with 5 bases remaining between them. CDR3 length: 14 amino acids. Germline-derived CDR1 and CDR2 are MNHEY and SVGAGI. Produced via immunoSEQ multiplex PCR; TCRdb's table is partial and in-frame only. This table holds approximately 75,000 clones, approximately 83% found once. V gene TRBV6-5 combines with J gene TRBJ1-6; D gene uncertain. Specimen: CD4+ T cells from peripheral blood, collected after recovery from COVID-19. The source of this sequence is a human donor who had COVID-19. The CDR3 reads CASSYSEDNSPLHF. CDR3 DNA sequence: TGTGCCAGCAGTTACTCGGAGGATAATTCACCCCTCCACTTT.